The 29 T cell receptor beta chains below all came from one sample that was sequenced in a study of technical replicates of blood from a handful of donors. Libraries were prepared by immunoSEQ multiplex PCR; TCRdb keeps only in-frame clonotypes and omits some of them. The table has under 90,000 clones, approximately 94% seen once. Sequenced material: T cells isolated from PBMCs. Every receptor here comes from a human donor in good health.

The rearrangement uses TRBV5-4 and TRBJ2-7; 11 bases are shared with TRBD1. Germline assignment: CDR1 SGHNT and CDR2 YYREEE (reference sequence). This CDR3 has 14 amino acids. Trimming at V came to 4 bases and at J to 2 bases, leaving 2 bases not matched to a gene. CDR3 sequence reads: CASSTGQGAYEQYF. Here the CDR3 DNA reads TGTGCCAGCAGCACGGGACAGGGGGCCTACGAGCAGTACTTC.

The chain is built from TRBV7-2 and TRBJ2-3; 9 bases map to TRBD2. This CDR3 spans 16 amino acids. In germline, CDR1 is SGHTA, CDR2 FQGNSA. The trim removed 1 base at V and 2 bases at J, leaving 4 bases unmatched. In nucleotides, the CDR3 is TGTGCCAGCAGCTTAGGGCGGGGGGGCTTCACAGATACGCAGTATTTT. Translated: CASSLGRGGFTDTQYF.

The CDR3 is CASSGGNEQYF. The CDR3 DNA follows: TGCGCCAGCAGTGGAGGGAACGAGCAGTACTTC. The chain links TRBV10-2 to TRBJ2-7, with D possibly TRBD2 on 5 matching bases. The CDR3 has 11 amino acids. Trimming shortened V by 4 bases and J by 5 bases, and 6 bases separated the two germline ends. Germline values: CDR1 WSHSY, CDR2 SAAADI.

The chain combines TRBV4-1 with TRBJ1-4, with no clear D. V was pared by 2 bases and J by 4 bases, with 8 bases between. CDR1 MGHRA and CDR2 YSYEKL come from the germline V gene. The CDR3 runs to 14 residues. The CDR3 DNA sequence: TGCGCCAGCAGCCAACGGGAGTTTAATGAAAAACTGTTTTTT. Its translation is CASSQREFNEKLFF.

The chain couples TRBV19 to TRBJ1-3; D perhaps matches TRBD1 (5 bases). The V end lost 10 bases, the J end lost 5 bases, and 9 bases lay between the germline ends. The CDR3 consists of 11 residues. Germline V gives CDR1 LNHDA, CDR2 SQIVND (reference sequence). CDR3 DNA: TGTGCCACCCGACAGCGAAACACCATATATTTT. Protein product: CATRQRNTIYF.

The V and J genes are TRBV2 and TRBJ2-2, with D possibly being TRBD2 (6 bases). CDR3 length: 15 residues. CDR1 is SNHLY and CDR2 is FYNNEI in the germline V gene. V lost 7 bases and J lost 2, with 14 bases in between. As DNA, the CDR3 is TGTGCCAGCATCCCAACCGGGACTAACACCGGGGAGCTGTTTTTT. It encodes CASIPTGTNTGELFF.

This chain links TRBV4-1 with TRBJ2-7; a possible D gene is TRBD1 (5 bases). The CDR3 is made up of 13 amino acids. Trimming took 4 bases from V and 3 from J, leaving 10 bases between them. The germline CDR1 and CDR2 sequences are MGHRA and YSYEKL. The CDR3 sequence: CASSPFRDYEQYF. The DNA for the CDR3 is TGCGCCAGCAGCCCCTTCAGGGACTACGAGCAGTACTTC.

The chain joins TRBV7-8 to TRBJ2-3; D unresolved. Per germline, CDR1 SGHVS and CDR2 FQNEAQ. Trimming shortened V by 2 bases and J by 4 bases, and 22 bases separated the two germline ends. The CDR3 sequence is 18 residues long. The CDR3 bases are TGTGCCAGCAGCTTAACTCGGGTTGCGGCTTCTTGGTCAGATACGCAGTATTTT. This codes for CASSLTRVAASWSDTQYF.

The V gene is TRBV7-2, the J gene TRBJ2-1; 9 bases align to TRBD2. The V gene end was trimmed by 1 base and the J gene end by 7 bases; junction bases not matched to a gene: 5. The germline V gene has CDR1 SGHTA and CDR2 FQGNSA. The CDR3 is 15 amino acids. CDR3 protein: CASSLGASGINEQFF. CDR3 sequence (DNA): TGTGCCAGCAGCTTAGGGGCTAGCGGGATAAATGAGCAGTTCTTC. The whole variable domain, remainder taken from reference TRBV7-2 and TRBJ2-1, is GAGVSQSPSNKVTEKGKDVELRCDPISGHTALYWYRQSLGQGLEFLIYFQGNSAPDKSGLPSDRFSAERTGGSVSTLTIQRTQQEDSAVYLCASSLGASGINEQFFGPGTRLTVL.

The chain links TRBV30 to TRBJ2-5; D is possibly TRBD2 (6 bases). The CDR3 runs 14 residues. Deletions cut 4 bases from V and 5 bases from J, with 17 bases between. Germline loops: CDR1 GTSNPN, CDR2 SVGIG (reference sequence). CDR3 nucleotide sequence: TGTGCCTGGATCCCTCGACTAGTGTGGGAGACCCAGTACTTC. Amino acid sequence: CAWIPRLVWETQYF. The whole variable domain, filled in from reference TRBV30 and TRBJ2-5, reads SQTIHQWPATLVQPVGSPLSLECTVEGTSNPNLYWYRQAAGRGLQLLFYSVGIGQISSEVPQNLSASRPQDRQFILSSKKLLLSDSGFYLCAWIPRLVWETQYFGPGTRLLVL.

The rearrangement links TRBV19 to TRBJ2-2; D is unresolved. The V end lost 5 bases, the J end lost 1 base, and 14 bases lay between the germline ends. Germline loops: CDR1 LNHDA, CDR2 SQIVND (reference sequence). The CDR3 is made up of 16 amino acids. CDR3 sequence: CASSPGSHKNTGELFF. CDR3 coding DNA: TGTGCCAGTAGTCCAGGTTCCCACAAGAACACCGGGGAGCTGTTTTTT.

The V call is TRBV10-3, the J call TRBJ2-2; TRBD2 is a possible D gene (6 bases). Trimming left V 3 bases short and J 3 bases short, with 11 bases between. CDR3 length: 15 amino acids. Germline CDR1 ENHRY, CDR2 SYGVKD. This CDR3 is CAISDWDSYTGELFF. CDR3 DNA: TGTGCCATCAGTGATTGGGACTCATACACCGGGGAGCTGTTTTTT.

This clone is a singleton in its sample. The DNA for the CDR3 is TGTGCCAGTAGTATGGGCGACACCTCCTACGAGCAGTACTTC. This sequence encodes CASSMGDTSYEQYF. The chain joins TRBV19 to TRBJ2-7, with D unresolved. The CDR3 covers 14 residues. Trimming removed 3 bases at V and 0 bases at J, with 9 bases between. Germline V lookup: CDR1 LNHDA, CDR2 SQIVND (reference sequence).

J is TRBJ1-2 and V is TRBV19; D might be TRBD1 (5 bases). The CDR3 runs 15 residues. The V gene's germline CDR1 is LNHDA and CDR2 SQIVND (reference sequence). Trimming took off 6 bases at V and 7 bases at J, with 21 bases between the two ends. CDR3 in amino acids: CASRPPGGTLGGYTF. CDR3 nucleotide sequence: TGTGCCAGTAGACCCCCCGGAGGGACCCTTGGTGGCTACACCTTC.

The chain has TRBV19 and TRBJ2-3; the match to TRBD2 covers 10 bases. This CDR3 spans 15 amino acids. V was pared by 7 bases and J by 4 bases, with 8 bases of the junction left unmatched. Germline CDR1 is LNHDA and CDR2 is SQIVND (reference sequence). Written as DNA, the CDR3 is TGTGCCAGTAACCCCGGGACTAGCGACCCAGATACGCAGTATTTT. The encoded protein is CASNPGTSDPDTQYF.

This chain connects TRBV27 to TRBJ1-1, with 8 nucleotides matching TRBD1. V shed 8 bases and J 1 base; nucleotides not matched to a gene: 9. There are 15 residues in the CDR3. Germline assignment: CDR1 MNHEY and CDR2 SMNVEV (reference sequence). The CDR3 region is CASGLRGQKNTEAFF. The CDR3 bases are TGTGCCAGCGGACTCAGGGGGCAGAAGAACACTGAAGCTTTCTTT.

V usage is TRBV6-1 and J usage is TRBJ1-1; 9 bases match TRBD1. The CDR3 has 15 residues. Trimming at V came to 1 base and at J to 7 bases, leaving 7 bases not matched to a gene. Germline V gives CDR1 MNHNS, CDR2 SASEGT. The CDR3 nucleotides are TGTGCCAGCAGTGAAGAGAACAGGGGGCGAGGTGAAGCTTTCTTT. Encoded protein: CASSEENRGRGEAFF.

The CDR3 loop is CASSPKPRGFQETQYF. Here the CDR3 DNA reads TGTGCCAGCAGCCCCAAACCCAGGGGCTTCCAAGAGACCCAGTACTTC. The rearrangement joins TRBV4-2 to TRBJ2-5, with D possibly being TRBD1 (6 bases). From germline, CDR1 is LGHNA and CDR2 YNFKEQ. V was trimmed by 4 bases and J by 1 base, leaving 16 bases between them. This CDR3 spans 16 amino acids.

The chain recombines TRBV4-2 with TRBJ2-7; D may be TRBD1 (6 bases). CDR1 LGHNA and CDR2 YNFKEQ come from the germline V gene. V lost 1 base and J lost 3, with 22 bases in between. This CDR3 has 18 amino acids. This chain's CDR3 is CASSQGLVSTGPYYEQYF. Here the CDR3 DNA reads TGTGCCAGCAGCCAAGGGTTAGTCTCGACAGGTCCTTACTACGAGCAGTACTTC.

CDR3 protein: CASSGGNNQPQHF. Here the CDR3 DNA reads TGTGCCAGCAGTGGAGGTAACAATCAGCCCCAGCATTTT. This chain connects TRBV6-1 to TRBJ1-5; D call uncertain. CDR3 length: 13 amino acids. Germline V CDR1 and CDR2: MNHNS, SASEGT. V was trimmed by 4 bases and J by 3 bases, leaving 7 bases between them.

CDR3: CASSPRLAGGHGELFF. The CDR3 DNA follows: TGTGCCAGCAGCCCAAGACTAGCGGGGGGTCACGGGGAGCTGTTTTTT. The chain is built from TRBV2 and TRBJ2-2; TRBD2 aligns across 13 bases. With 6 bases clipped from V and 7 bases from J, the junction kept 8 bases outside the gene matches. Germline lookup yields CDR1 SNHLY and CDR2 FYNNEI. The CDR3 extends over 16 amino acids.

The V call is TRBV7-9, the J call TRBJ2-7; 9 nucleotides match TRBD1. J gave up 5 bases and V 10 bases, and 9 bases lay outside the gene matches. The CDR3 is made up of 13 amino acids. Germline values: CDR1 SEHNR, CDR2 FQNEAQ (reference sequence). The CDR3 bases are TGTGCCACCAGAGGACAGGGGTTTGACGAGCAGTACTTC. Translated, it gives CATRGQGFDEQYF.

The gene calls are TRBV9 and TRBJ2-2, with D maybe TRBD2 (6 bases). The CDR3 sequence is 15 residues long. V gave up 4 bases and J gave up 5 bases, with 15 bases separating them. Germline CDR1 SGDLS, CDR2 YYNGEE. The CDR3: CASSPSGVWTGELFF. The CDR3 DNA reads as TGTGCCAGCAGCCCGTCGGGAGTTTGGACCGGGGAGCTGTTTTTT. Full variable domain (remainder filled in from reference TRBV9 and TRBJ2-2): DSGVTQTPKHLITATGQRVTLRCSPRSGDLSVYWYQQSLDQGLQFLIQYYNGEERAKGNILERFSAQQFPDLHSELNLSSLELGDSALYFCASSPSGVWTGELFFGEGSRLTVL.

The chain couples TRBV6-5 to TRBJ2-7, with 7 bases matching TRBD1. Germline-derived CDR1 and CDR2 are MNHEY and SVGAGI. J lost 0 bases, V lost 2 bases, and 4 bases had no gene match. The CDR3 has 15 residues. CDR3 protein: CASSYKGASSYEQYF. DNA of the CDR3: TGTGCCAGCAGTTACAAGGGGGCGAGCTCCTACGAGCAGTACTTC.

This clone was seen a single time. V gene TRBV19 combines with J gene TRBJ2-7; perhaps TRBD2 as D (5 bases). This CDR3 has 16 amino acids. The V gene's germline CDR1 is LNHDA and CDR2 SQIVND (reference sequence). Trimming stripped 2 bases from V and 4 bases from J, with 18 bases between. The CDR3 region is CASSISHLGGFYEQYF. CDR3 DNA: TGTGCCAGTAGTATAAGTCACCTAGGAGGTTTTTACGAGCAGTACTTC.

The chain is built from TRBV5-1 and TRBJ2-5; TRBD1 aligns across 10 bases. Germline V lookup: CDR1 SGHRS, CDR2 YFSETQ. This CDR3 contains 15 residues. V shed 0 bases, J shed 5 bases, and the junction held 4 bases outside the gene matches. This CDR3 reads CASSLARDRGETQYF. The CDR3 nucleotides read TGCGCCAGCAGCTTGGCCAGGGACAGGGGTGAGACCCAGTACTTC.

A single count supports this clone. The J gene is TRBJ1-4, the V gene TRBV7-9, with TRBD1 identical over 9 bases. CDR3 length: 14 amino acids. Germline loops: CDR1 SEHNR, CDR2 FQNEAQ (reference sequence). V shed 3 bases and J 8 bases; nucleotides not matched to a gene: 4. CDR3 DNA sequence: TGTGCCAGCAGCTTCGGACAGGGGAGCGAAAAACTGTTTTTT. Protein sequence: CASSFGQGSEKLFF. The whole variable domain, filled in from reference TRBV7-9 and TRBJ1-4, reads DTGVSQNPRHKITKRGQNVTFRCDPISEHNRLYWYRQTLGQGPEFLTYFQNEAQLEKSRLLSDRFSAERPKGSFSTLEIQRTEQGDSAMYLCASSFGQGSEKLFFGSGTQLSVL.

The CDR3 DNA sequence: TGTGCCAGCAGCTTTCTACAGGGGCAAGAGACCCAGTACTTC. Protein product: CASSFLQGQETQYF. The chain carries TRBV5-5 and TRBJ2-5, with TRBD1 matching 7 bases. Germline assignment: CDR1 SGHKS and CDR2 YYEKEE (reference sequence). The CDR3 has 14 amino acids. V lost 2 bases to trimming and J lost 2 bases; unmatched junction nucleotides: 3.

This clone appeared once. The chain is built from TRBV11-2 and TRBJ2-6; D call uncertain. The CDR3 is 15 amino acids. Deletions cut 5 bases from V and 2 bases from J, with 10 bases between. Germline V gene sequence: CDR1 SGHAT, CDR2 FQNNGV. Here the CDR3 DNA reads TGTGCCAGCAGCCCCGCTAGAACTGGGGCCAACGTCCTGACTTTC. Its translation is CASSPARTGANVLTF.